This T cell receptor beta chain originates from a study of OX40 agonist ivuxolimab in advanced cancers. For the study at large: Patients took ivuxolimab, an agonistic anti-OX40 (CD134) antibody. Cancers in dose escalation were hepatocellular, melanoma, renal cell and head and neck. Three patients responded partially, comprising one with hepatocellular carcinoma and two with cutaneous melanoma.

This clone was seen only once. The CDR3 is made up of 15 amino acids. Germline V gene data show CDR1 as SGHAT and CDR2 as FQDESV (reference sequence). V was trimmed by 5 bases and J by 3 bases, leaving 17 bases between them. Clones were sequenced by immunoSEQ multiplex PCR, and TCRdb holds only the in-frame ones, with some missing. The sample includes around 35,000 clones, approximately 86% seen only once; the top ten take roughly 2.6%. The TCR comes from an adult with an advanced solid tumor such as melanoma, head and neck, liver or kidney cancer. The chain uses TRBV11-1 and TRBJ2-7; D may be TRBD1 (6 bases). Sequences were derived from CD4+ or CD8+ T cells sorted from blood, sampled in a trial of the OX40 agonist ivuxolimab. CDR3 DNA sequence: TGTGCCAGCAGCCCACCGGGAACAGGGAGCTACGAGCAGTACTTC. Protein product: CASSPPGTGSYEQYF.